This TCR beta chain comes out of a study of cytomegalovirus exposure and HLA in healthy donors. Study in general: An early release of data contained about 85 million unique TCRs, which came from HLA-typed donors. Notes on the study in general: Compared with the roughly 700-donor mean, an Asian-associated ancestry cluster reportedly had fewer N-insertions, according to a later analysis. The listing of 150 to 200 TCR beta chains classed them as cytomegalovirus-associated.

The CDR3 is 15 residues long. The germline V gene encodes CDR1 LNHDA and CDR2 SQIVND (reference sequence). V dropped 7 bases and J dropped 0 bases, with 13 bases sitting between them. Details on this clone: Antigen: not known.

The PCR was carried out with 60 Vbeta primers and 13 Jbeta primers. Clones were read by immunoSEQ multiplex PCR, and TCRdb kept only the in-frame ones, dropping some. The sample shows roughly 130,000 clones, roughly 68% of them seen only once. These donors, healthy bone marrow donors, were studied. Sequenced: PBMCs. The receptor was derived from a woman in her forties or fifties in good health and CMV-seropositive. The V and J genes are TRBV19 and TRBJ2-1; a possible D gene is TRBD2 (6 bases). The CDR3 protein is CASTPGRTSYNEQFF. The CDR3 DNA reads as TGTGCCAGTACCCCGGGGAGGACCTCCTACAATGAGCAGTTCTTC. The full variable domain, completed using reference TRBV19 and TRBJ2-1, is DGGITQSPKYLFRKEGQNVTLSCEQNLNHDAMYWYRQDPGQGLRLIYYSQIVNDFQKGDIAEGYSVSREKKESFPLTVTSAQKNPTAFYLCASTPGRTSYNEQFFGPGTRLTVL.